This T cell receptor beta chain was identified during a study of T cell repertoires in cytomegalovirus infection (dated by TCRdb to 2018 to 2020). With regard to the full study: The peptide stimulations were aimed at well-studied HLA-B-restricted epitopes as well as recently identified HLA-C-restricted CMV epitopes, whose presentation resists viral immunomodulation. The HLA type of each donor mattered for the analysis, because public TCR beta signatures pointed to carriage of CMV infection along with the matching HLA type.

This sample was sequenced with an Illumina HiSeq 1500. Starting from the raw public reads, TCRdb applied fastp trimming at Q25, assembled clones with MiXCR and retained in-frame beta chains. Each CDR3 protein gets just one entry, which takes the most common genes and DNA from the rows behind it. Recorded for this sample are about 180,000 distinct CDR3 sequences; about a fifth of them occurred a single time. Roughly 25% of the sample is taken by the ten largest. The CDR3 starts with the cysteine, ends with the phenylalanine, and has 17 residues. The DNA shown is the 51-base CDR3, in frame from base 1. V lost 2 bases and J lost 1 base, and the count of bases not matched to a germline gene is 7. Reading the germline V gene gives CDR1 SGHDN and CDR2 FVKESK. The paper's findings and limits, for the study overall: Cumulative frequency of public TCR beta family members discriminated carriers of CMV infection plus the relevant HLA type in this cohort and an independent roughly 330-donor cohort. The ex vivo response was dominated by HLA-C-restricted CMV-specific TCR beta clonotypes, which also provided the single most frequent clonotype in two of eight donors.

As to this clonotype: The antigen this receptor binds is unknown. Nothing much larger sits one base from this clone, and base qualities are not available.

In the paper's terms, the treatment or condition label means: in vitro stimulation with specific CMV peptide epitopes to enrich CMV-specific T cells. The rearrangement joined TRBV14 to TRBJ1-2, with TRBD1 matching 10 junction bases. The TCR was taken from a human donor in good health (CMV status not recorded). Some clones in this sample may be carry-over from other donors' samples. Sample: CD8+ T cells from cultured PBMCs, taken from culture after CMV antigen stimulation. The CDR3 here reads CASSQTYRDRGNYGYTF. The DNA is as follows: TGTGCCAGCAGCCAAACCTACCGGGACAGGGGTAACTATGGCTACACCTTC. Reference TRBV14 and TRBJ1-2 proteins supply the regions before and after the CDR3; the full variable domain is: EAGVTQFPSHSVIEKGQTVTLRCDPISGHDNLYWYRRVMGKEIKFLLHFVKESKQDESGMPNNRFLAERTGGTYSTLKVQPAELEDSGVYFCASSQTYRDRGNYGYTFGSGTRLTVV.